The 12 T cell receptor beta chains below were found in one sample sequenced in a study of liver allograft versus peripheral blood T cells. On the study more broadly: Recipients' peripheral blood supplied the T cell receptor repertoires against which those in transplanted livers were compared.

TCRdb fed the reads into MiXCR, producing one record per CDR3 protein. The sample has around 12,000 distinct CDR3 sequences; 15% to 20% are singletons. These receptors were collected from a human patient who had a liver transplant. Some T cells may have come from the graft donor.

This clonotype rates as medium-sized (0.01 to 0.1%). This chain's CDR3 is CASSPSTGDFSPLHF. The CDR3 DNA reads as TGTGCCAGCAGTCCTTCGACAGGGGACTTTTCACCCCTCCACTTT. The V call is TRBV28, the J call TRBJ1-6; TRBD1 agrees at 8 bases. The CDR3 loop spans 15 amino acids. Germline V gene data show CDR1 as MDHEN and CDR2 as SYDVKM. Trimming at V came to 5 bases and at J to 9 bases, leaving 9 bases not matched to a gene.

This clonotype has only a few counts. The chain has TRBV7-9 and TRBJ2-3; D not resolved. This CDR3 is built from 14 residues. V lost 3 bases and J lost 9, with 16 bases in between. Germline-derived CDR1 and CDR2 are SEHNR and FQNEAQ (reference sequence). DNA for the CDR3: TGTGCCAGCAGCTTCAACGGATCCCCGTGGACGCAGTATTTT. Residues: CASSFNGSPWTQYF.

In this sample, this clonotype turned up a few times. The V and J genes are TRBV9 and TRBJ1-4, with unresolved D. Between the trimmed V and J ends, which lost 4 bases and 2 bases, there was a span of 18 bases. Per germline, CDR1 SGDLS and CDR2 YYNGEE. CDR3 length: 17 residues. CDR3: CASSTRPILGTNEKLFF. In DNA form, the CDR3 reads TGTGCCAGCAGCACCCGACCGATACTCGGGACTAATGAAAAACTGTTTTTT. Together with reference TRBV9 and TRBJ1-4, the CDR3 gives the full variable domain: DSGVTQTPKHLITATGQRVTLRCSPRSGDLSVYWYQQSLDQGLQFLIQYYNGEERAKGNILERFSAQQFPDLHSELNLSSLELGDSALYFCASSTRPILGTNEKLFFGSGTQLSVL.

This clonotype appeared a few times. J is TRBJ1-5 and V is TRBV7-9; the D is unclear. The CDR3 runs 15 residues. Per germline, CDR1 SEHNR and CDR2 FQNEAQ (reference sequence). Trimming took 0 bases from V and 0 from J, leaving 6 bases between them. The CDR3 sequence is CASSLAVDSNQPQHF. CDR3 nucleotides: TGTGCCAGCAGCTTAGCGGTGGATAGCAATCAGCCCCAGCATTTT.

This clonotype turned up a few times. This rearrangement joins TRBV5-4 to TRBJ2-1, with a weak D call TRBD2 (6 bases). V was pared by 1 base and J by 6 bases, with 11 bases between. Germline V lookup: CDR1 SGHNT, CDR2 YYREEE (reference sequence). This CDR3 has 14 residues. The CDR3 bases are TGTGCCAGCAGCTTGAAGGCGGGATTCAATGAGCAGTTCTTC. It specifies CASSLKAGFNEQFF.

This clonotype appeared many times. This chain links TRBV6-5 with TRBJ2-7, with D unclear. The length of the CDR3 is 14 residues. Germline CDR1 and CDR2: MNHEY and SVGAGI. V lost 2 bases and J lost 3, with 11 bases in between. The CDR3 sequence: CASSYGGRSYEQYF. The CDR3 nucleotides are TGTGCCAGCAGTTACGGCGGCAGAAGCTACGAGCAGTACTTC.

The table lists this clonotype with many counts. This chain links TRBV7-2 with TRBJ2-1; the D is unclear. Deletions cut 4 bases from V and 8 bases from J, with 9 bases between. This CDR3 spans 12 amino acids. Germline CDR1 and CDR2: SGHTA and FQGNSA. CDR3 region: CASSSTGHEQFF. CDR3 bases: TGTGCCAGCAGCTCGACCGGACATGAGCAGTTCTTC.

This clonotype is categorized as medium-sized. The V and J genes are TRBV15 and TRBJ2-1; D gene unclear. This CDR3 has 17 residues. CDR1 is LNHNV, CDR2 YYDKDF, per germline (reference sequence). Trimming took 1 base from V and 4 from J, leaving 17 bases between them. The CDR3 loop is CATSRVWRHPLYNEQFF. As DNA, the CDR3 is TGTGCCACCAGCAGAGTATGGAGACACCCATTATACAATGAGCAGTTCTTC.

The chain joins TRBV27 to TRBJ1-2, with 7 bases fitting TRBD1. J lost 7 bases, V lost 3 bases, and 8 bases had no gene match. The CDR3 length is 14 residues. CDR1 and CDR2 from the germline V gene are MNHEY and SMNVEV (reference sequence). The CDR3 region is CASSLDRTRAGYTF. Here the CDR3 DNA reads TGTGCCAGCAGTTTGGACAGGACGCGGGCTGGCTACACCTTC.

This chain links TRBV12-3 or TRBV12-4 with TRBJ2-1; perhaps TRBD2 as D (7 bases). Trimming removed 2 bases at V and 6 bases at J, with 23 bases between. The CDR3 spans 18 residues. CDR3 amino acids: CASSLRGRLAEAGNEQFF. The CDR3 region has the DNA TGTGCCAGCAGTTTAAGGGGGAGGCTAGCGGAAGCTGGCAATGAGCAGTTCTTC.

A remark on this clonotype: Just one base apart from a much larger clone, this may be a read error. This sequence joins TRBV5-6 and TRBJ2-5; D not certain. The germline V gene encodes CDR1 SGHDT and CDR2 YYEEEE. CDR3 size: 12 residues. The CDR3 reads CVSSRPQETQYF. The CDR3 nucleotides read TGTGTCAGCAGCCGTCCACAAGAGACCCAGTACTTC.

This clonotype was found a few times. V is TRBV20-1 and J is TRBJ1-5; the D is unclear. Trimming pared 4 bases from V and 1 base from J, leaving 14 bases between. The CDR3 sequence is 15 residues long. Germline CDR1 and CDR2: DFQATT and SNEGSKA (reference sequence). Here the CDR3 reads CSATQRAVSNQPQHF. Written as DNA, the CDR3 is TGCAGTGCTACCCAGCGGGCCGTAAGCAATCAGCCCCAGCATTTT.